This entry lists 20 T cell receptor beta chains sequenced from one sample in a study of post-analysis software for immune sequencing data. General study findings and limits: Patients used several TRBV segments, including TRBV5-6, TRBV5-1 and TRBV20-1, more often than controls.

Unique molecular identifiers were carried by the TCR beta cDNA libraries. Each CDR3 protein is one row after TCRdb ran MiXCR on the PCR reads. The sample shows 750,000 to 950,000 distinct CDR3 sequences, about 53% of them seen only once. Their recognized antigens are unknown. The source material was blood. The receptors come from a girl aged 5-17 years with multiple sclerosis.

The chain carries TRBV7-3 and TRBJ2-3; 11 bases map to TRBD2. CDR3 length equals 15 residues. CDR1 and CDR2 from the germline V gene are SGHTA and FQGTGA. V trimming: 5 bases; J trimming: 5 bases; junction bases outside the gene matches: 6. CDR3 coding DNA: TGTGCCAGCAGCGAGACTAGCGGGGCCAGAGATACGCAGTATTTT. It encodes CASSETSGARDTQYF.

CDR3 region: CATSRGGEPRIEQYF. The CDR3 coding sequence is TGTGCCACCAGCAGGGGGGGGGAGCCCAGGATCGAGCAGTACTTC. The chain uses TRBV15 and TRBJ2-5; TRBD2 aligns across 7 bases. The J call may not be correct, given that the DNA end is closer to TRBJ2-7. Germline values: CDR1 LNHNV, CDR2 YYDKDF (reference sequence). The CDR3 totals 15 residues.

This chain connects TRBV5-1 to TRBJ2-7; D assignment may be TRBD1 or TRBD2 (5 bases each). V lost 1 base and J 5 bases, leaving 10 bases between the germline ends. This CDR3 region has 13 residues. Germline values: CDR1 SGHRS, CDR2 YFSETQ. The CDR3 loop is CASSLLGRDEQYF. CDR3 coding DNA: TGCGCCAGCAGCTTGCTGGGACGAGACGAGCAGTACTTC.

The CDR3 DNA is TGTGCCAGCACGGGTCTTACGGCTAGCCCAGCAGGAGGAGAGCAGTACTTC. This encodes CASTGLTASPAGGEQYF. The V gene is TRBV2, the J gene TRBJ2-7, with D possibly TRBD2 on 5 matching bases. In germline, CDR1 is SNHLY, CDR2 FYNNEI. The V gene lost 7 bases and the J gene lost 7 bases, with 29 bases spanning the gap. This CDR3 has 17 amino acids.

The chain uses TRBV7-9 and TRBJ2-7; D uncertain. The CDR3 is 16 residues long. V lost 5 bases to trimming and J lost 0 bases, with 17 bases between them. From germline, CDR1 is SEHNR and CDR2 FQNEAQ (reference sequence). Here the CDR3 reads CASSPPGPPSSYEQYF. The CDR3 coding sequence is TGTGCCAGCAGCCCCCCGGGCCCCCCAAGCTCCTACGAGCAGTACTTC.

This chain links TRBV29-1 with TRBJ1-1, with unresolved D. V lost 4 bases, J lost 6 bases, and 15 bases lay in between. This CDR3 has 13 residues. The V gene's germline CDR1 is SQVTM and CDR2 ANQGSEA. CDR3 sequence reads: CSVVFTSPSEAFF. DNA of the CDR3: TGCAGCGTTGTTTTTACGTCTCCCTCTGAAGCTTTCTTT.

The chain employs TRBV20-1 and TRBJ2-3; 16 bases match TRBD2. Germline V lookup: CDR1 DFQATT, CDR2 SNEGSKA (reference sequence). The V segment lost 0 bases and the J segment 6 bases; nucleotides outside the gene matches: 6. This CDR3 has 17 amino acids. The CDR3 is CSARDWGTSGGADTQYF. In DNA, the CDR3 is TGCAGTGCTAGAGATTGGGGGACTAGCGGGGGGGCCGATACGCAGTATTTT.

The V gene is TRBV10-3, the J gene TRBJ1-6, with D possibly being TRBD1 (5 bases). Trimming took off 0 bases at V and 8 bases at J, with 20 bases between the two ends. This CDR3 is built from 18 residues. Germline loops: CDR1 ENHRY, CDR2 SYGVKD. The CDR3 DNA is TGTGCCATCAGTGAGTCGAAGGGACGCACTCCCGGTGATTCACCCCTCCACTTT. Protein product: CAISESKGRTPGDSPLHF.

The genes are TRBV12-5 and TRBJ2-6; a weak D match, TRBD2 (5 bases). CDR1 is LGHNT and CDR2 is FRNRAP in the germline V gene. Between the trimmed V and J ends, which lost 4 bases and 0 bases, there was a span of 28 bases. The CDR3 runs 22 residues. CDR3 amino acids: CASGSPVEGVARESSGANVLTF. CDR3 nucleotides: TGTGCTAGTGGTTCCCCGGTTGAGGGTGTCGCGCGAGAGAGCTCTGGGGCCAACGTCCTGACTTTC.

The chain carries TRBV7-3 and TRBJ2-5; D is perhaps TRBD1 (5 bases). CDR1 and CDR2 (germline): SGHTA, FQGTGA. The ends were cut back, 1 base at V and 4 bases at J, with 10 bases in the middle. The CDR3 is made up of 14 amino acids. The CDR3 sequence is CASSLISRAETQYF. The CDR3 nucleotides read TGTGCCAGCAGCTTAATATCCAGGGCAGAGACCCAGTACTTC.

V gene TRBV7-3 combines with J gene TRBJ2-3; D possibly corresponds to TRBD2 (5 bases). The CDR3 extends over 16 amino acids. Per germline, CDR1 SGHTA and CDR2 FQGTGA. The V end lost 4 bases, the J end lost 2 bases, and 16 bases lay between the germline ends. The CDR3 loop reads CASSSSGRAHTDTQYF. CDR3 nucleotides: TGTGCCAGCAGCTCAAGTGGGCGGGCCCACACAGATACGCAGTATTTT.

CDR3 residues: CASSQITSYNEQFF. DNA for the CDR3: TGTGCCAGCAGCCAAATAACCTCCTACAATGAGCAGTTCTTC. V gene TRBV3-1 combines with J gene TRBJ2-1; D ambiguous. Germline CDR1 reads LGHDT; CDR2 reads YNNKEL (reference sequence). Trimming cost V 2 bases and J 0 bases, with 5 bases left between them. This CDR3 is built from 14 residues.

The chain combines TRBV6-6 with TRBJ2-3; no firm D call. V gave up 4 bases and J gave up 0 bases, with 11 bases separating them. This CDR3 contains 15 residues. Germline CDR1 is MNHNY and CDR2 is SVGAGI (reference sequence). The CDR3 here is CASSLRTLSTDTQYF. The CDR3 DNA reads TGTGCCAGCAGTTTACGGACCCTAAGCACAGATACGCAGTATTTT.

This clonotype showed up just a few times. V usage is TRBV3-1 and J usage is TRBJ2-7; D is perhaps TRBD1 (5 bases). CDR3 length: 15 residues. The V end lost 3 bases, the J end lost 11 bases, and 23 bases lay between the germline ends. CDR1 and CDR2 (germline): LGHDT, YNNKEL (reference sequence). CDR3 nucleotide sequence: TGTGCCAGCAGCCAGGACAACACCCAGACTGGGTGGAAGTACTTC. The encoded protein is CASSQDNTQTGWKYF.

This clonotype appeared a few times. J is TRBJ2-4 and V is TRBV4-2; 7 bases align to TRBD1. CDR3 size: 15 residues. CDR1 LGHNA and CDR2 YNFKEQ come from the germline V gene. Unmatched junction bases numbered 10, after V lost 5 bases and J lost 6 bases. CDR3 residues: CASSSQQGSRNIQYF. CDR3 DNA sequence: TGTGCCAGCAGCTCCCAACAGGGGAGCCGAAACATTCAGTACTTC.

V usage is TRBV29-1 and J usage is TRBJ2-5, with D possibly TRBD1 on 6 matching bases. Germline CDR1 is SQVTM and CDR2 is ANQGSEA. This CDR3 comprises 12 residues. The V end was cut by 2 bases, the J end by 4 bases, with 8 bases between. CDR3 bases: TGCAGCGTTGAATCACAGGGAGAGACCCAGTACTTC. Amino acids: CSVESQGETQYF.

This clonotype was detected a few times. The chain recombines TRBV10-1 with TRBJ2-3, with TRBD2 identical over 13 bases. There are 17 residues in the CDR3. The germline gives CDR1 WNHNN, CDR2 SYGVQD (reference sequence). V gave up 3 bases and J gave up 4 bases; unmatched junction bases: 7. The CDR3 protein is CASSDPTTSGRPDTQYF. DNA for the CDR3: TGCGCCAGCAGTGACCCTACGACTAGCGGGAGGCCAGATACGCAGTATTTT.

CDR3 bases: TGTGCCAGCAGTGGTCACAGCTCCTACGAGCAGTACTTC. Its translation is CASSGHSSYEQYF. V is TRBV2 and J is TRBJ2-7; D is ambiguous. Germline-derived CDR1 and CDR2 are SNHLY and FYNNEI. With 4 bases removed from V and 0 bases from J, the gap between germline ends came to 7 bases. The CDR3 length is 13 residues.

This sequence joins TRBV6-5 and TRBJ2-5, with D perhaps TRBD1 or TRBD2 (5 bases each). The CDR3 runs to 13 residues. Germline assignment: CDR1 MNHEY and CDR2 SVGAGI. V gave up 2 bases and J gave up 4 bases, with 8 bases separating them. CDR3 nucleotides: TGTGCCAGCAGTTACGGGGGATCAGAGACCCAGTACTTC. It translates to CASSYGGSETQYF.

This rearrangement joins TRBV20-1 to TRBJ2-7, with no clear D. Germline V CDR1 and CDR2: DFQATT, SNEGSKA (reference sequence). The CDR3 contains 12 residues. The V end was cut by 3 bases, the J end by 5 bases, with 11 bases between. The CDR3, as DNA: TGCAGTGCTAGTTGGCTTCCTAACGAGCAGTACTTC. Translating it yields CSASWLPNEQYF.